This TCR beta chain was sequenced for a study of untreated major depressive disorder. CD4+ T cells were isolated from thawed PBMCs by magnetic negative selection. Study-wide results and caveats: Compared with controls, depressed patients showed more TRBV05-01 (Vbeta 5.1) usage in CD4+ T cells. Only three preselected Vbeta families were compared in sequencing.

A word on this clone: The antigen is unknown.

Clones were sequenced by immunoSEQ multiplex PCR, and TCRdb holds only the in-frame ones, with some missing. Of tens of thousands of clones in the sample, 85% to 95% are singletons; the top ten hold around 0.3%. The CDR3 spans 16 residues. The J gene is TRBJ1-2, the V gene TRBV1. TRBV1 is noted as a pseudogene. The TCR was taken from a man aged 30-40 years in good health. The sample taken for sequencing was CD4+ T cells from PBMCs. DNA of the CDR3: TGCACCAGCAGCCAAGATCATGAGGGGATTCACTATGGCTACACCTTC. Its translation: CTSSQDHEGIHYGYTF.